This T cell receptor (beta chain) appears in the sequencing data of a study of shared clonotypes between healthy human individuals. Study details: Each donor had three CD4 naive, three CD4 memory, two CD8 naive and one CD8 memory plate.

Study-level findings and limits: Rarefaction exposed incomplete sorted-subset sequencing despite large depth. All-four-donor shared clonotypes had higher generation probabilities than non-shared clonotypes did.

Comment on this clone: Antigen unknown.

CD45RO-negative CD8 cells positively selected for CCR7 made up the naive population, which excluded terminally differentiated effector memory CD45RA+ cells. V was pared by 5 bases and J by 2 bases, with 10 bases between. CDR3 length equals 13 residues. CDR1 and CDR2 (germline): SGHAT, FQDESV (reference sequence). Sequencing used immunoSEQ multiplex PCR; TCRdb keeps in-frame clones, though not all of them. The table lists around 2,000,000 clones, about 95% of them singletons. The receptor comes from a man between 18 and 35 years old in good health. The chain links TRBV11-1 to TRBJ2-7; possibly TRBD1 or TRBD2 for D (6 bases each). The sequenced sample was naive CD8+ T cells sorted from blood. CDR3 in DNA: TGTGCCAGCAGCCCGAGGGGGGCCTACGAGCAGTACTTC. Its protein product is CASSPRGAYEQYF.